These 24 T cell receptor beta chains came from one sample sequenced in a study of blood T cell repertoires in COVID-19. The assay was immunoSEQ multiplex PCR, and TCRdb's table has in-frame clones only and misses some. The sample has around 200,000 clones, roughly 77% seen once. The sequencing input was peripheral blood. These receptors all stem from a woman in her thirties or forties with COVID-19, enrolled during active disease.

This chain connects TRBV3-1 (or the pseudogene TRBV3-2) to TRBJ2-3; D perhaps matches TRBD2 (6 bases). Looked up from germline, CDR1 is LGHDT and CDR2 is YNNKEL (reference sequence). This CDR3 has 17 residues. V lost 4 bases and J lost 0, with 17 bases in between. DNA of the CDR3: TGTGCCAGCAGCCGACTCCAAACCGGGACTAGCACAGATACGCAGTATTTT. Protein product: CASSRLQTGTSTDTQYF.

The rearrangement joins TRBV18 to TRBJ2-4; D may be TRBD2 (5 bases). The germline CDR1 and CDR2 sequences are KGHSH and LQKENI. Trimming took 0 bases from V and 5 from J, leaving 5 bases between them. The length of the CDR3 is 13 residues. The CDR3 spells CASSPPGENIQYF. The CDR3 nucleotides read TGTGCCAGCTCACCACCGGGAGAAAACATTCAGTACTTC. The variable domain in full, completed from reference TRBV18 and TRBJ2-4, reads NAGVMQNPRHLVRRRGQEARLRCSPMKGHSHVYWYRQLPEEGLKFMVYLQKENIIDESGMPKERFSAEFPKEGPSILRIQQVVRGDSAAYFCASSPPGENIQYFGAGTRLSVL.

The rearrangement uses TRBV27 and TRBJ1-1; a possible D gene is TRBD1 (5 bases). This CDR3 has 15 amino acids. CDR1 is MNHEY, CDR2 SMNVEV, per germline (reference sequence). V lost 5 bases, J lost 4 bases, and 17 bases lay in between. This chain's CDR3 is CASSPWEDGGTEAFF. Written as DNA, the CDR3 is TGTGCCAGCAGTCCATGGGAGGACGGGGGCACTGAAGCTTTCTTT.

V and J are TRBV3-1 (or the pseudogene TRBV3-2) and TRBJ2-1, with D possibly matching TRBD2 (6 bases). V was shortened by 4 bases and J by 9 bases, with 16 bases between the two germline ends. The CDR3 extends over 14 amino acids. Germline V gene lookup returns CDR1 LGHDT and CDR2 YNNKEL (reference sequence). The CDR3 DNA reads as TGTGCCAGCAGCCGCGGGACCCAAGGCGGTGAGCAGTTCTTC. The encoded protein is CASSRGTQGGEQFF.

This chain joins TRBV7-9 and TRBJ1-4; TRBD1 matches at 11 bases. J gave up 7 bases and V 3 bases, and 10 bases lay outside the gene matches. The CDR3 spans 17 residues. In germline, CDR1 is SEHNR, CDR2 FQNEAQ (reference sequence). The DNA for the CDR3 is TGTGCCAGCAGCTTGTCGGGACAGGGGGGAGGAAGTGAAAAACTGTTTTTT. Its protein is CASSLSGQGGGSEKLFF.

This clone was found many times. V usage is TRBV7-2 and J usage is TRBJ1-1, with D tentatively TRBD1 (6 bases). Germline CDR1 is SGHTA and CDR2 is FQGNSA. V lost 4 bases and J 1 base, leaving 10 bases between the germline ends. This CDR3 is 14 amino acids long. In nucleotides, the CDR3 is TGTGCCAGCAGCTCACAGGGTGGGAACACTGAAGCTTTCTTT. Protein: CASSSQGGNTEAFF.

V usage is TRBV7-6 and J usage is TRBJ2-7; the D gene is possibly TRBD2 (6 bases). Germline CDR1 reads SGHVS; CDR2 reads FNYEAQ. The ends were cut back, 5 bases at V and 4 bases at J, with 33 bases in the middle. This CDR3 has 20 amino acids. The chain's CDR3 is CASSRRLLPGGVKGNYEQYF. In DNA, the CDR3 is TGTGCCAGCAGCCGAAGGCTACTTCCGGGCGGGGTTAAAGGTAATTACGAGCAGTACTTC.

The gene calls are TRBV9 and TRBJ2-1, with TRBD1 matching 10 bases. From germline, CDR1 is SGDLS and CDR2 YYNGEE. Trimming cost V 4 bases and J 7 bases; bases outside gene matches: 5. The CDR3 length is 14 residues. As DNA, the CDR3 is TGTGCCAGCAGCCCCGGACAGGGGGGAAATGAGCAGTTCTTC. Its protein is CASSPGQGGNEQFF.

The CDR3 sequence: CASSSGGFGHQAEKLFF. Here the CDR3 DNA reads TGCGCCAGCAGCTCCGGAGGCTTCGGCCACCAGGCTGAAAAACTGTTTTTT. V and J are TRBV5-1 and TRBJ1-4; D gene unclear. The length of the CDR3 is 17 residues. CDR1 and CDR2 from the germline V gene are SGHRS and YFSETQ. V dropped 3 bases and J dropped 7 bases, with 22 bases sitting between them.

CDR3 sequence: CASSPDRVSRAQYF. The DNA for the CDR3 is TGTGCCAGCAGTCCGGACAGGGTATCGAGAGCGCAGTACTTC. The rearrangement links TRBV2 to TRBJ2-7; 8 nucleotides align to TRBD1. Germline V lookup: CDR1 SNHLY, CDR2 FYNNEI. The V and J ends lost 5 bases and 9 bases, in that order; junction bases with no gene match: 12. This CDR3 is built from 14 residues. Complete variable domain (other parts from reference TRBV2 and TRBJ2-7): EPEVTQTPSHQVTQMGQEVILRCVPISNHLYFYWYRQILGQKVEFLVSFYNNEISEKSEIFDDQFSVERPDGSNFTLKIRSTKLEDSAMYFCASSPDRVSRAQYFGPGTRLTVT.

The rearrangement joins TRBV3-1 (or the pseudogene TRBV3-2) to TRBJ2-6; D unresolved. The V end was cut by 3 bases, the J end by 2 bases, with 11 bases between. CDR1 LGHDT and CDR2 YNNKEL come from the germline V gene (reference sequence). CDR3 length: 16 amino acids. The CDR3 DNA follows: TGTGCCAGCAGCCAGGTGCATCTAACTGGGGCCAACGTCCTGACTTTC. Its translation is CASSQVHLTGANVLTF.

The chain carries TRBV5-4 and TRBJ2-7; D is perhaps TRBD1 (5 bases). The CDR3 spans 14 residues. The V gene's germline CDR1 is SGHNT and CDR2 YYREEE (reference sequence). V was trimmed by 4 bases and J by 4 bases, leaving 15 bases between them. The CDR3 DNA sequence: TGTGCCAGCAGCCATGGGGCTATTAATTACGAGCAGTACTTC. This gives the protein CASSHGAINYEQYF.

This rearrangement joins TRBV24-1 to TRBJ2-7; 10 nucleotides align to TRBD1. Germline CDR1 is KGHDR and CDR2 is SFDVKD. The CDR3 is made up of 19 amino acids. V shed 10 bases and J 3 bases; nucleotides not matched to a gene: 23. CDR3 DNA: TGTGCCACTTTTTACGGACAGGGGGATAAAAGGACCAATTACTACGAGCAGTACTTC. This encodes CATFYGQGDKRTNYYEQYF.

This clone was seen only a few times. The V and J genes are TRBV18 and TRBJ2-7; possibly TRBD1 for D (5 bases). CDR1 and CDR2 (germline): KGHSH, LQKENI. The CDR3 sequence is 14 residues long. V dropped 4 bases and J dropped 2 bases, with 12 bases sitting between them. CDR3: CASSQLQGTYEQYF. CDR3 sequence (DNA): TGTGCCAGCTCACAACTTCAGGGAACCTACGAGCAGTACTTC.

The rearrangement links TRBV6-5 to TRBJ2-5; D is possibly TRBD1 (5 bases). V was shortened by 6 bases and J by 4 bases, with 15 bases between the two germline ends. The CDR3 consists of 14 residues. Germline V gives CDR1 MNHEY, CDR2 SVGAGI. The CDR3 DNA follows: TGTGCCAGCAGAACTGCAGGGTGGGGAGAGACCCAGTACTTC. Its translation: CASRTAGWGETQYF.

In its sample, this clone was seen a few times. The chain links TRBV5-1 to TRBJ2-7; 7 bases align to TRBD1. The length of the CDR3 is 15 residues. Trimming cost V 3 bases and J 2 bases; bases outside gene matches: 8. Germline V lookup: CDR1 SGHRS, CDR2 YFSETQ. CDR3 nucleotides: TGCGCCAGCAGCTCCGGACAGGCCCTAACCTACGAGCAGTACTTC. Translation gives CASSSGQALTYEQYF.

The rearrangement uses TRBV2 and TRBJ2-1; 10 bases match TRBD2. There are 15 residues in the CDR3. CDR1 and CDR2 from the germline V gene are SNHLY and FYNNEI. Germline trimming cut 11 bases from V and 3 bases from J; bases unmatched to any gene: 10. In nucleotides, the CDR3 is TGTGCCTCGGGGCTTAGCGGGGGGAACTACAATGAGCAGTTCTTC. Translating gives CASGLSGGNYNEQFF.

The rearrangement joins TRBV6-5 to TRBJ2-7; 10 bases are a match to TRBD1. V lost 4 bases to trimming and J lost 3 bases; unmatched junction nucleotides: 6. CDR1 is MNHEY, CDR2 SVGAGI, per germline. The CDR3 is 15 residues long. CDR3 sequence: CASSSGQGGHYEQYF. The CDR3 nucleotides are TGTGCCAGCAGTTCCGGACAGGGGGGACACTACGAGCAGTACTTC.

This rearrangement joins TRBV7-9 to TRBJ2-3, with TRBD2 as a possible D gene (6 bases). V gave up 3 bases and J gave up 3 bases, with 13 bases separating them. CDR1 and CDR2 from the germline V gene are SEHNR and FQNEAQ (reference sequence). CDR3 length: 15 amino acids. CDR3 nucleotide sequence: TGTGCCAGCAGCTTTCCTGCGGGAAGTACAGATACGCAGTATTTT. Translating it yields CASSFPAGSTDTQYF.

The sample holds one count of this clone. The chain joins TRBV18 to TRBJ2-4; possible D gene TRBD2, 7 bases. The ends were cut back, 4 bases at V and 0 bases at J, with 13 bases in the middle. The CDR3 runs to 16 residues. Per the germline V gene, CDR1 is KGHSH and CDR2 is LQKENI. The CDR3 loop is CASSRKRGGAKNIQYF. CDR3 bases: TGTGCCAGCTCACGTAAAAGGGGGGGAGCCAAAAACATTCAGTACTTC.

Worth noting for this clone: Other DNA sequences in the same sample also yield this CDR3. This sequence joins TRBV4-2 and TRBJ2-7; 9 bases agree with TRBD2. This CDR3 spans 14 amino acids. The junction had 1 base not matched to a gene; V was cut back by 1 base and J by 3 bases. CDR1 and CDR2 from the germline V gene are LGHNA and YNFKEQ. The CDR3 spells CASSQGLADYEQYF. As DNA, the CDR3 is TGTGCCAGCAGCCAAGGACTAGCGGACTACGAGCAGTACTTC.

This clone was observed once. The V and J genes are TRBV30 and TRBJ1-1, with 8 bases that match TRBD1. This CDR3 is built from 12 residues. After removal of 7 bases from V and 5 bases from J, the junction contained 6 bases not matched to a gene. Germline V gives CDR1 GTSNPN, CDR2 SVGIG (reference sequence). CDR3 in DNA: TGTGCCTTTATACAGGGGGGGACTGAAGCTTTCTTT. Translation gives CAFIQGGTEAFF.

The chain recombines TRBV7-9 with TRBJ2-2; D is perhaps TRBD1 (6 bases). Germline assignment: CDR1 SEHNR and CDR2 FQNEAQ (reference sequence). V gave up 5 bases and J gave up 5 bases, with 18 bases separating them. The CDR3 covers 16 residues. For the CDR3, the DNA is TGTGCCAGCAGCCGGCCGACAGGCGAAAGGACCGGGGAGCTGTTTTTT. Residues: CASSRPTGERTGELFF.

This chain connects TRBV6-4 to TRBJ1-2, with 7 nucleotides matching TRBD1. The CDR3 is 17 residues long. Germline values: CDR1 MRHNA, CDR2 SNTAGT. V was pared by 6 bases and J by 8 bases, with 21 bases of the junction left unmatched. The CDR3 loop is CASSRTVRPSGTDGYTF. The CDR3 nucleotides are TGTGCCAGCAGCCGTACAGTTCGTCCCTCCGGGACAGACGGCTACACCTTC.